Shown below are 5 T cell receptor beta chains from a single sample sequenced in a study of blood T cell repertoires in COVID-19. TCRdb keeps only in-frame clones here, not all; method: immunoSEQ multiplex PCR. The table records over 120,000 clones, approximately 89% of them present only once. Sequences were obtained from peripheral blood. The receptors derive from a woman in her forties or fifties with acute or convalescent COVID-19.

The rearrangement joins TRBV5-1 to TRBJ2-5, with 11 bases lining up with TRBD2. V gave up 3 bases and J gave up 2 bases; unmatched junction bases: 6. The CDR3 extends over 16 amino acids. Germline assignment: CDR1 SGHRS and CDR2 YFSETQ. CDR3 DNA: TGCGCCAGCAGCTCTGGGACTAGCGGATATCAAGAGACCCAGTACTTC. It is translated as CASSSGTSGYQETQYF.

V usage is TRBV5-6 and J usage is TRBJ1-6; TRBD1 might be the D (5 bases). V lost 2 bases to trimming and J lost 8 bases, with 14 bases between them. Germline CDR1 is SGHDT and CDR2 is YYEEEE. The CDR3 is made up of 15 amino acids. The CDR3 loop is CASSFTAGGDSPLHF. CDR3 coding DNA: TGTGCCAGCAGCTTCACCGCCGGAGGGGATTCACCCCTCCACTTT. Full variable domain (missing parts from reference TRBV5-6 and TRBJ1-6): DAGVTQSPTHLIKTRGQQVTLRCSPKSGHDTVSWYQQALGQGPQFIFQYYEEEERQRGNFPDRFSGHQFPNYSSELNVNALLLGDSALYLCASSFTAGGDSPLHFGNGTRLTVT.

The chain couples TRBV6-5 to TRBJ1-5; D is possibly TRBD1 (6 bases). The germline CDR1 and CDR2 sequences are MNHEY and SVGAGI. The CDR3 has 15 amino acids. V dropped 4 bases and J dropped 7 bases, with 17 bases sitting between them. This chain's CDR3 is CASSFVQGIIQPQHF. The CDR3 region has the DNA TGTGCCAGCAGTTTTGTACAGGGAATAATCCAGCCCCAGCATTTT.

V usage is TRBV6-6 and J usage is TRBJ2-6; D not certain. Per the germline V gene, CDR1 is MNHNY and CDR2 is SVGAGI (reference sequence). V gave up 5 bases and J gave up 0 bases, with 14 bases separating them. The CDR3 is 17 amino acids. CDR3 sequence: CASSLGYLRSGANVLTF. The DNA of the CDR3 is TGTGCCAGCAGTCTCGGTTATTTACGCTCTGGGGCCAACGTCCTGACTTTC.

V gene TRBV5-1 combines with J gene TRBJ1-1, with 8 nucleotides matching TRBD1. CDR3 length equals 16 residues. The germline gives CDR1 SGHRS, CDR2 YFSETQ. Trimming at V came to 0 bases and at J to 5 bases, leaving 9 bases not matched to a gene. The CDR3 is CASSLEFRDRRTEAFF. In DNA, the CDR3 is TGCGCCAGCAGCTTGGAATTCCGGGACAGGCGGACTGAAGCTTTCTTT.